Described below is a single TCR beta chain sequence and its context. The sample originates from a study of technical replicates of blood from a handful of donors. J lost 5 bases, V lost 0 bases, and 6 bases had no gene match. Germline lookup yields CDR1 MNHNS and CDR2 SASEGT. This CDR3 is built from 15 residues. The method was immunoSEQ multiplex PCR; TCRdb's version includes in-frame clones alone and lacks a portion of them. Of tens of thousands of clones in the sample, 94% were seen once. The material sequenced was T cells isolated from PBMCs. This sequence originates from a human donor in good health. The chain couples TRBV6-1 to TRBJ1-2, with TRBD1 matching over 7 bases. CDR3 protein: CASSEAVGGLYGYTF. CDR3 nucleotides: TGTGCCAGCAGTGAAGCTGTAGGGGGCTTGTATGGCTACACCTTC.